A selection of T cell receptor beta chains follows, all from one sample in a study of patients and donors after allogeneic stem cell transplantation. TCRdb re-called the RT-PCR reads with MiXCR, one entry per CDR3 protein. The sample yields roughly 880,000 distinct CDR3 sequences, 15% to 20% seen once. Specimen: blood, either unsorted or a sorted T cell fraction (not recorded which). These receptors all come from a human donor who was either an allogeneic HSCT recipient or a stem cell or donor lymphocyte infusion donor (not recorded which). It is not recorded whose cells these are; they may come from a transplant donor. The CDR3 runs from the conserved cysteine through the conserved F or W. A D gene is named only where the DNA matches it firmly. Only some rows state a clone size, as once, few, many or a class for expanded clones.

j_call v_call cdr3_length d_call clone_size cdr3_aa cdr3_nt
TRBJ2-5 TRBV2 10 - - CASRTDTAHF TGTGCCAGCAGGACGGACACCGCACACTTC
TRBJ1-5 TRBV5-1 14 TRBD1 many CASSPGGLNQPQHF TGCGCCAGCAGCCCAGGGGGCCTTAATCAGCCCCAGCATTTT
TRBJ2-5 TRBV7-9 15 - few CASSSPLDRQETQYF TGTGCCAGCAGCTCACCCCTGGACAGACAAGAGACCCAGTACTTC
TRBJ1-3 TRBV25-1 14 - - CASRGGRSGNTIYF TGTGCCAGCAGGGGGGGACGCTCTGGAAACACCATATATTTT
TRBJ1-6 TRBV18 15 - - CASSPPDRPLMALHF TGTGCCAGCTCACCCCCCGACAGGCCCCTTATGGCCCTCCACTTT
TRBJ2-7 TRBV5-5 15 - - CASSWLGRETYEQYF TGTGCCAGCAGCTGGTTGGGCAGGGAGACCTACGAGCAGTACTTC
TRBJ2-1 TRBV4-1 16 TRBD1 - CASSQVVGGGYNEQFF TGCGCCAGCAGCCAAGTGGTAGGGGGCGGTTACAATGAGCAGTTCTTC
TRBJ2-1 TRBV10-3 15 - few CAISESGTGYNEQFF TGTGCCATCAGTGAAAGCGGTACCGGGTACAATGAGCAGTTCTTC
TRBJ2-3 TRBV5-1 15 TRBD2 few CASSSPSGTGDTQYF TGCGCCAGCAGCTCTCCTAGCGGGACGGGAGATACGCAGTATTTT
TRBJ1-2 TRBV18 14 - - CASSPEGNGGGYTF TGTGCCAGCTCACCGGAAGGGAACGGGGGTGGCTACACCTTC